This TCR beta chain was captured by sequencing in a study of shared clonotypes between healthy human individuals. The V and J ends lost 5 bases and 4 bases, in that order; junction bases with no gene match: 11. The CDR3 sequence is 15 residues long. CDR1 is MNHEY and CDR2 is SMNVEV in the germline V gene (reference sequence). Assay used: immunoSEQ multiplex PCR; TCRdb lists only in-frame clones, some missing. The table lists roughly 1.4 million clones, less than 99% of them singletons. Material: naive CD4+ T cells sorted from blood. The sample's subset: CD45RA+ positively selected. This chain connects TRBV27 to TRBJ2-7, with 7 bases fitting TRBD2. The TCR comes from a man aged 30 to 45 in good health. This CDR3 reads CASSRIPGTTYEQYF. The CDR3 DNA follows: TGTGCCAGCAGTCGAATCCCCGGGACTACTTACGAGCAGTACTTC.